This T cell receptor (beta chain) was identified in a study of blood T cells in healthy people across ages (dated by TCRdb to about 2015). Notes on the research overall: In model experiments, template switching captured about one uniquely barcoded TCR beta cDNA molecule for every two T cells. For two donors (one aged 18 to 30 and one aged 80 or older), the study analyzed two additional independent replicas of 1 million unique cDNA reads from the same blood draw. The study measured age-related changes in TCR beta repertoire diversity using deep sequencing normalized with unique cDNA molecular identifiers. The donors were divided into four age groups: young (average approximately 17 years), middle-aged (about 40), aged (around 59) and long-lived (about 84).

The library was prepared using 5' RACE. These reads were obtained on an Illumina HiSeq 2500. A second PCR of about 7 to 12 cycles was run with a J-beta primer mix and a sample-barcoded 5' primer. Each TCR beta cDNA molecule received a unique molecular identifier from a template-switch 5' adaptor carrying 12 random nucleotides. Each sample yielded at least 2.5 million CDR3-containing paired-end reads. First-strand cDNA was synthesized from all RNA with the Mint cDNA synthesis kit, primed by a TRBC-specific oligonucleotide. After uracil-DNA glycosylase treatment, a first 18-cycle PCR used universal primers M1SS and BC2_uni_R on all cDNA. The paper's data handling went like this. For normalization, 1 million high-quality reads, each with a distinct molecular identifier, were randomly selected from each sample. Instead of being binned into consensus sequences, reads that shared molecular identifiers were thrown out. CDR3 identification, clonotype clustering and error correction used MiTCR with a Q25 quality threshold and the strictest error-elimination algorithm. Lower-bound total TCR beta diversity was estimated with a nonparametric unseen species model using Euler transformation. TCRdb reanalyzed the raw reads on its own, using fastp at Q25 for trimming and MiXCR for clone calling, and kept in-frame beta chains. CDR3 protein sequences are deduplicated, and each keeps its most common genes and DNA. The V and J calls follow TCRdb's processing rather than the paper's. The sample contains about 840,000 distinct CDR3 sequences, about 29% of them found a single time. The ten largest clones capture 10% to 13% of the sample.

The 35 to 40 donors, aged about 6 to 95 years, were systemically healthy Caucasian individuals from Russia. Each donor gave around 9 milliliters of peripheral blood, collected into EDTA-treated Vacutainer tubes. Ficoll-Paque density-gradient centrifugation was used to isolate PBMCs, with at least 6 million obtained per sample. Total RNA was extracted from PBMCs with Trizol reagent, with at least 6 micrograms obtained per sample. Naive CD45RAhigh/CD27high T cell percentages were measured by flow cytometry on a PBMC aliquot from every donor. Summary of the overall study and its limitations: Observed TCR beta diversity per million T cells fell roughly linearly with age, and a significant reduction was already apparent by age around 40. Estimates of total diversity based on one million sequenced T cells were considered lower bounds and underestimates. Compared with the aged group, the long-lived group had more naive CD4+ T cells, fewer expanded clones and increased TCR diversity, suggesting age selection. Conclusive comparison of naive and antigen-experienced compartments was prevented by the profiling of bulk unsorted PBMCs. There was a strong correlation between observed TCR beta diversity and the percentage of naive T cells measured by flow cytometry. Because the CMV infection status of the donors was unknown, age-related changes in expanded clonotypes may potentially have been confounded.

The sample holds many counts of this clonotype. Its antigen specificity is not known. Within one base of it there is no much larger clone, and no base qualities were kept. These data were likewise used in another study, on T cells of mothers and their children. As that second study puts it: The donors were nine systemically healthy Caucasian individuals, made up of three mothers and their six children. cDNA synthesis consumed the entire amount of extracted RNA, loaded at 1.5 ug RNA in each 15 ul reaction. Sample barcodes and 2-4 random nucleotides were added via the M1S primer in the second PCR. More than 8.5 million TCR beta CDR3 reads were obtained from each mother, and approximately 3 million reads were obtained from each child. In both related and unrelated pairs, thymic selection shapes the output of TCR recombination in a similar way, with inherited differences having only a minor effect. Related mother-child pairs always showed normalized repertoire overlap that was slightly higher than in unrelated mother-child pairs, though the difference was never significant. No persistent microchimeric T cell clones were found, with a detection sensitivity of roughly 100 clones per million clonotypes. In the study, deep NGS was used to compare the TCR beta repertoires of mothers and children, and features distinguishing related mother-child pairs from unrelated individuals were sought. On average, the children were roughly 12 +/- 4 years old, while the mothers were roughly 40 +/- 4 years old. After adapters were ligated using NEBNext reagents, the libraries underwent 100+100 nt paired-end sequencing on an Illumina HiSeq 2000. To prevent cross-contamination, the mother and child libraries were prepared a month apart and were sequenced in separate runs. Between roughly 500,000 and 2,000,000 distinct TCR beta clonotypes were identified per donor. Naive TCR beta clonotypes were estimated from low-frequency clonotypes matched to each donor's FACS-determined naive share, without sorting.

Sequenced: blood. The sequence was collected from a woman aged 40 to 55 in good health.

The CDR3 protein: CSATNTGELFF. The nucleotides are TGCAGTGCCACGAACACCGGGGAGCTGTTTTTT. The sequence joins TRBV20-1 to TRBJ2-2, with the D gene not confidently named. V is shortened by 6 bases, J by 0 bases, and the region joining them spans 2 bases. Based on the germline V gene (reference sequence), the CDR1 and CDR2 sequences are DFQATT and SNEGSKA. The CDR3 runs 11 amino acids, cysteine and phenylalanine included. This entry keeps only the CDR3 DNA: 33 bases, framed from base 1.